Presented here are 19 T cell receptor beta chains from one specimen sequenced in a study of blood T cell repertoires in COVID-19. The assay was immunoSEQ multiplex PCR, and TCRdb's table has in-frame clones only and misses some. The table lists under 200,000 clones, roughly 82% of them singletons, with about 4.8% in the top ten. The sample consisted of peripheral blood. The receptors were gathered from a woman aged 25 to 39 with acute or convalescent COVID-19.

The V call is TRBV7-2, the J call TRBJ1-6; D is ambiguous. This CDR3 has 14 residues. The V end was cut by 6 bases, the J end by 7 bases, with 13 bases between. Germline V gives CDR1 SGHTA, CDR2 FQGNSA. The CDR3 coding sequence is TGTGCCAGCAGGCAGGACTTAACAAATTCACCCCTCCACTTT. As protein: CASRQDLTNSPLHF.

The J gene is TRBJ2-7, the V gene TRBV6-5; 8 positions match TRBD1. The CDR3 length is 12 residues. V trimming: 7 bases; J trimming: 6 bases; junction bases outside the gene matches: 5. CDR1 is MNHEY, CDR2 SVGAGI, per germline. Written as DNA, the CDR3 is TGTGCCAGCATTCAGGGGGCCATCGAGCAGTACTTC. This translates into CASIQGAIEQYF.

This chain links TRBV7-2 with TRBJ2-5; D perhaps matches TRBD2 (5 bases). Trimming took 4 bases from V and 7 from J, leaving 13 bases between them. This CDR3 is 13 amino acids long. The V gene's germline CDR1 is SGHTA and CDR2 FQGNSA. CDR3 region: CASSSWETGTQYF. CDR3 DNA sequence: TGTGCCAGCAGCTCTTGGGAGACGGGGACCCAGTACTTC.

This clone was observed a few times. The V gene is TRBV27, the J gene TRBJ1-6; the match to TRBD1 covers 9 bases. CDR1 MNHEY and CDR2 SMNVEV come from the germline V gene (reference sequence). The CDR3 is 15 residues long. Trimming cost V 6 bases and J 12 bases; bases outside gene matches: 12. The CDR3 is CASSLTGTGSLPLHF. The CDR3 DNA sequence: TGTGCCAGCAGCCTCACCGGGACAGGGTCGTTACCCCTCCACTTT.

The chain has TRBV6-5 and TRBJ2-1; D unclear. The CDR3 is 15 amino acids. Per the germline V gene, CDR1 is MNHEY and CDR2 is SVGAGI. Trimming pared 5 bases from V and 6 bases from J, leaving 17 bases between. The CDR3 sequence: CASSPLWVTINEQFF. The CDR3 coding sequence is TGTGCCAGCAGTCCATTATGGGTAACTATCAATGAGCAGTTCTTC.

J is TRBJ2-3 and V is TRBV5-5; 7 bases agree with TRBD2. CDR1 is SGHKS and CDR2 is YYEKEE in the germline V gene (reference sequence). This CDR3 comprises 16 residues. V gave up 4 bases and J gave up 3 bases; unmatched junction bases: 11. In DNA, the CDR3 is TGTGCCAGCAGCCTCGCGGTCGGGAGGCGGACAGATACGCAGTATTTT. Translating gives CASSLAVGRRTDTQYF. Complete variable domain (other parts from reference TRBV5-5 and TRBJ2-3): DAGVTQSPTHLIKTRGQQVTLRCSPISGHKSVSWYQQVLGQGPQFIFQYYEKEERGRGNFPDRFSARQFPNYSSELNVNALLLGDSALYLCASSLAVGRRTDTQYFGPGTRLTVL.

V gene TRBV7-9 combines with J gene TRBJ2-7; TRBD1 agrees at 9 bases. Trimming cost V 5 bases and J 6 bases; bases outside gene matches: 5. From germline, CDR1 is SEHNR and CDR2 FQNEAQ (reference sequence). This CDR3 has 13 residues. This CDR3 is CASSPRTGVEQYF. DNA of the CDR3: TGTGCCAGCAGCCCAAGGACAGGGGTCGAGCAGTACTTC. Supplemented by reference TRBV7-9 and TRBJ2-7, the full variable domain reads DTGVSQNPRHKITKRGQNVTFRCDPISEHNRLYWYRQTLGQGPEFLTYFQNEAQLEKSRLLSDRFSAERPKGSFSTLEIQRTEQGDSAMYLCASSPRTGVEQYFGPGTRLTVT.

This rearrangement joins TRBV19 to TRBJ1-1; TRBD1 aligns across 11 bases. Germline CDR1 and CDR2: LNHDA and SQIVND (reference sequence). V was clipped by 2 bases and J by 4 bases; unmatched bases: 6. This CDR3 is 16 amino acids long. Written as DNA, the CDR3 is TGTGCCAGTAGTATAAGAGGGACAGGGGGTCCCACTGAAGCTTTCTTT. This codes for CASSIRGTGGPTEAFF.

The chain joins TRBV7-9 to TRBJ1-1; D is uncertain. Per the germline V gene, CDR1 is SEHNR and CDR2 is FQNEAQ (reference sequence). Trimming shortened V by 5 bases and J by 3 bases, and 4 bases separated the two germline ends. The CDR3 is made up of 11 amino acids. The CDR3 spells CASSPDTEAFF. CDR3 sequence (DNA): TGTGCCAGCAGCCCCGACACTGAAGCTTTCTTT.

The chain is built from TRBV9 and TRBJ2-5, with TRBD1 matching over 12 bases. The germline gives CDR1 SGDLS, CDR2 YYNGEE. V was clipped by 3 bases and J by 5 bases; unmatched bases: 11. There are 17 residues in the CDR3. The CDR3 sequence: CASSATGQGAGWETQYF. Here the CDR3 DNA reads TGTGCCAGCAGCGCGACGGGACAGGGGGCTGGGTGGGAGACCCAGTACTTC.

This rearrangement joins TRBV19 to TRBJ1-2; 8 bases are a match to TRBD1. The trim removed 6 bases at V and 9 bases at J, leaving 3 bases unmatched. The CDR3 consists of 11 residues. CDR1 and CDR2 from the germline V gene are LNHDA and SQIVND (reference sequence). CDR3 DNA sequence: TGTGCCAGTAGAGACAGGGGAAGCTACACCTTC. Protein product: CASRDRGSYTF.

The CDR3 loop reads CSVEAGTSGSREQYF. The CDR3 DNA sequence: TGCAGCGTTGAAGCCGGGACTAGCGGGAGCAGAGAGCAGTACTTC. The genes are TRBV29-1 and TRBJ2-7; 14 nucleotides agree with TRBD2. CDR3 length: 15 amino acids. In germline, CDR1 is SQVTM, CDR2 ANQGSEA. V shed 1 base, J shed 7 bases, and the junction held 6 bases outside the gene matches.

The V call is TRBV24-1, the J call TRBJ2-6, with D possibly matching TRBD1 (6 bases). Trimming cost V 9 bases and J 0 bases, with 20 bases left between them. Germline lookup yields CDR1 KGHDR and CDR2 SFDVKD. The CDR3 totals 18 residues. The CDR3 sequence: CATAPTGLDGSGANVLTF. The CDR3 coding sequence is TGTGCCACCGCCCCGACAGGTTTGGATGGCTCTGGGGCCAACGTCCTGACTTTC.

The rearrangement joins TRBV19 to TRBJ2-6, with 7 bases aligning to TRBD1. The germline V gene encodes CDR1 LNHDA and CDR2 SQIVND (reference sequence). Trimming took 5 bases from V and 0 from J; bases not matched to a gene: 4. This CDR3 contains 16 residues. This CDR3 reads CASSVRQGSGANVLTF. Written as DNA, the CDR3 is TGTGCCAGTAGTGTCCGACAGGGCTCTGGGGCCAACGTCCTGACTTTC.

This clone was detected only a few times. The chain links TRBV15 to TRBJ1-1, with 7 positions matching TRBD1. With 3 bases clipped from V and 11 bases from J, the junction kept 15 bases outside the gene matches. The CDR3 totals 15 residues. Germline CDR1 and CDR2: LNHNV and YYDKDF (reference sequence). CDR3 amino acids: CATSRGGQSGRSAFF. CDR3 DNA: TGTGCCACCAGCAGGGGGGGACAGTCAGGACGATCGGCTTTCTTT.

This clone showed up just once. The chain employs TRBV19 and TRBJ2-5, with 10 nucleotides matching TRBD1. V gave up 3 bases and J gave up 6 bases; unmatched junction bases: 7. Germline CDR1 is LNHDA and CDR2 is SQIVND (reference sequence). CDR3 size: 15 residues. CDR3 sequence reads: CASSMGTGVYKTQYF. The CDR3 DNA reads as TGTGCCAGTAGTATGGGGACAGGGGTTTACAAGACCCAGTACTTC.

V gene TRBV9 combines with J gene TRBJ1-1; D gene uncertain. V shed 4 bases and J shed 10 bases, with 14 bases lying between them. There are 12 residues in the CDR3. CDR1 and CDR2 from the germline V gene are SGDLS and YYNGEE. The CDR3 reads CASSSTNLRAFF. CDR3 DNA: TGTGCCAGCAGCAGTACGAACCTACGAGCTTTCTTT.

The chain links TRBV30 to TRBJ1-6, with a weak D call TRBD1 (6 bases). Germline-derived CDR1 and CDR2 are GTSNPN and SVGIG (reference sequence). This CDR3 region has 17 residues. Trimming removed 0 bases at V and 10 bases at J, with 22 bases between. CDR3 in amino acids: CAWSVLGRGRGGSPLHF. CDR3 DNA: TGTGCCTGGAGTGTACTCGGCAGGGGCCGAGGGGGATCACCCCTCCACTTT.

The CDR3 sequence: CASSRAGSHQPQHF. For the CDR3, the DNA is TGTGCCAGCAGCCGAGCCGGGTCCCATCAGCCCCAGCATTTT. The chain links TRBV3-1 (or the pseudogene TRBV3-2) to TRBJ1-5, with D unresolved. V was cut by 4 bases and J by 5 bases, with 12 bases left in between. The CDR3 is made up of 14 amino acids. Germline CDR1 reads LGHDT; CDR2 reads YNNKEL (reference sequence).